What follows is one TCR beta chain and its context. These data come from a study of blood T cell repertoires in COVID-19. Study details: Acute-phase and convalescent COVID-19 samples originated in the United States, Italy and Spain. In each case, the material was cDNA or gDNA derived from T cells, B-cell-depleted T cells, or PBMCs.

Authors' data handling: Amplified reference gene primers provided the basis for estimating nucleated cell counts. Sequencing used immunoSEQ multiplex PCR; TCRdb keeps in-frame clones, though not all of them. The V and J calls and clone size come from that table; D and trimming were worked out from the DNA. The sample includes tens of thousands of clones, approximately 80% of them seen just once. Germline values: CDR1 LNHDA, CDR2 SQIVND (reference sequence). The V end was cut by 4 bases, the J end by 0 bases, with 6 bases between. The CDR3 covers 13 residues. The sequencing sample was made of peripheral blood. This TCR came from an older man with acute or convalescent COVID-19. The chain links TRBV19 to TRBJ1-2; TRBD1 might be the D (6 bases). This chain's CDR3 is CASSNRANYGYTF. The CDR3 nucleotides read TGTGCCAGTAGTAACAGGGCTAACTATGGCTACACCTTC. Variable domain in full (rest from reference TRBV19 and TRBJ1-2): DGGITQSPKYLFRKEGQNVTLSCEQNLNHDAMYWYRQDPGQGLRLIYYSQIVNDFQKGDIAEGYSVSREKKESFPLTVTSAQKNPTAFYLCASSNRANYGYTFGSGTRLTVV.